The 27 T cell receptor beta chains in this list originate from one sample, sequenced in a study of shared T cell receptors in the human thymus. TCRdb keeps only in-frame clones here, not all; method: immunoSEQ multiplex PCR. The data contain just under 550,000 clones, around 78% of them seen just once; the ten biggest clones take up approximately 0.013%. The sample was also reused in another study, on human thymus T cells.

The sequenced sample was thymocytes. The origin of the receptors is a boy younger than two with a congenital heart defect.

The V gene is TRBV18, the J gene TRBJ2-7, with D perhaps TRBD2 (5 bases). V was pared by 6 bases and J by 6 bases, with 21 bases between. The CDR3 extends over 15 amino acids. CDR1 and CDR2 (germline): KGHSH, LQKENI. The CDR3 coding sequence is TGTGCCAGCTCCCCGACTATGCAGGTTGGCGGCGAGCAGTACTTC. This translates into CASSPTMQVGGEQYF.

The chain carries TRBV15 and TRBJ2-7, with D perhaps matching TRBD2 (6 bases). The CDR3 has 15 amino acids. Germline V lookup: CDR1 LNHNV, CDR2 YYDKDF (reference sequence). The V gene lost 2 bases and the J gene lost 0 bases, with 11 bases spanning the gap. The CDR3 here is CATSRPPTSSYEQYF. In nucleotides, the CDR3 is TGTGCCACCAGCAGACCCCCGACTAGCTCCTACGAGCAGTACTTC.

This chain links TRBV19 with TRBJ2-1; 7 bases are a match to TRBD2. CDR1 is LNHDA and CDR2 is SQIVND in the germline V gene (reference sequence). Trimming removed 4 bases from V and 0 bases from J; junction bases left unmatched: 3. The CDR3 is made up of 15 amino acids. The CDR3 loop is CASSTGLGSYNEQFF. In nucleotides, the CDR3 is TGTGCCAGTAGTACCGGACTAGGCTCCTACAATGAGCAGTTCTTC. Together with reference TRBV19 and TRBJ2-1, the CDR3 gives the full variable domain: DGGITQSPKYLFRKEGQNVTLSCEQNLNHDAMYWYRQDPGQGLRLIYYSQIVNDFQKGDIAEGYSVSREKKESFPLTVTSAQKNPTAFYLCASSTGLGSYNEQFFGPGTRLTVL.

This chain joins TRBV18 and TRBJ2-1, with TRBD1 matching 10 bases. The germline gives CDR1 KGHSH, CDR2 LQKENI. Trimming cost V 3 bases and J 0 bases; bases outside gene matches: 17. The CDR3 contains 21 residues. This chain's CDR3 is CASSPTNTTGGHRNSYNEQFF. The DNA of the CDR3 is TGTGCCAGCTCACCCACGAACACGACAGGGGGCCATAGGAACTCCTACAATGAGCAGTTCTTC.

CDR3 sequence (DNA): TGCGCCAGCAGCTTGGCCCGGTACAATGAGCAGTTCTTC. Its translation: CASSLARYNEQFF. The chain is built from TRBV5-1 and TRBJ2-1; D gene ambiguous. Trimming removed 0 bases at V and 4 bases at J, with 5 bases between. CDR1 and CDR2 from the germline V gene are SGHRS and YFSETQ. CDR3 size: 13 residues.

The rearrangement joins TRBV28 to TRBJ2-5, with a tentative D call TRBD2 (6 bases). The germline V gene has CDR1 MDHEN and CDR2 SYDVKM. Between the trimmed V and J ends, which lost 3 bases and 7 bases, there was a span of 27 bases. The CDR3 length is 18 residues. The CDR3 sequence: CASSLAGHRDSLYRTQYF. The CDR3 nucleotides are TGTGCCAGCAGTTTGGCGGGCCATCGGGACTCCTTGTATCGGACCCAGTACTTC.

V is TRBV18 and J is TRBJ1-2, with D possibly TRBD1 on 6 matching bases. V lost 5 bases to trimming and J lost 13 bases, with 20 bases between them. The germline CDR1 and CDR2 sequences are KGHSH and LQKENI. The CDR3 spans 13 residues. The CDR3 DNA follows: TGTGCCAGCTCATCTGAATATACAGGGTTCTCCACCTTC. This gives the protein CASSSEYTGFSTF.

The J gene is TRBJ2-5, the V gene TRBV9, with 9 bases that match TRBD1. TRBJ2-7 matches the DNA end more closely, so the J call is doubtful. There are 15 residues in the CDR3. CDR1 is SGDLS, CDR2 YYNGEE, per germline. The CDR3 region has the DNA TGTGCCAGCAGCCATGGGACAGGGAGTTTCTACGAGCAGTACTTC. It specifies CASSHGTGSFYEQYF.

The V gene is TRBV7-9, the J gene TRBJ2-3, with 14 bases matching TRBD2. CDR1 is SEHNR and CDR2 is FQNEAQ in the germline V gene (reference sequence). The CDR3 sequence is 19 residues long. V trimming: 3 bases; J trimming: 12 bases; junction bases outside the gene matches: 20. CDR3 sequence: CASSFRLGTSGSWGHVQYF. The DNA of the CDR3 is TGTGCCAGCAGCTTCCGTTTGGGGACTAGCGGGAGTTGGGGGCACGTCCAGTATTTT.

The chain combines TRBV6-5 with TRBJ2-3, with 7 bases fitting TRBD2. V shed 5 bases, J shed 5 bases, and the junction held 10 bases outside the gene matches. Germline CDR1 and CDR2: MNHEY and SVGAGI. This CDR3 contains 15 residues. This chain's CDR3 is CASSPREELKDTQYF. The CDR3 DNA reads TGTGCCAGCAGTCCCCGGGAGGAGCTTAAAGATACGCAGTATTTT.

V and J are TRBV5-6 and TRBJ2-5, with D possibly matching TRBD1 (6 bases). The CDR3 totals 17 residues. Per the germline V gene, CDR1 is SGHDT and CDR2 is YYEEEE. The V end was cut by 4 bases, the J end by 11 bases, with 30 bases between. CDR3 protein: CASSPGGRDTSVGEQYF. Here the CDR3 DNA reads TGTGCCAGCAGCCCTGGGGGTAGGGACACCTCCGTGGGAGAGCAGTACTTC.

This clone was detected only once. The rearrangement links TRBV11-3 to TRBJ2-3, with TRBD2 matching over 8 bases. Germline values: CDR1 SGHNT, CDR2 YENEEA. Trimming at V came to 1 base and at J to 5 bases, leaving 5 bases not matched to a gene. The CDR3 has 15 amino acids. CDR3 nucleotides: TGTGCCAGCAGCTTAGGGGCGGGAGGAGGAGATACGCAGTATTTT. This encodes CASSLGAGGGDTQYF.

The chain combines TRBV4-2 with TRBJ1-1, with 7 bases identical to TRBD1. V was pared by 2 bases and J by 1 base, with 16 bases of the junction left unmatched. CDR3 length equals 19 residues. The germline CDR1 and CDR2 sequences are LGHNA and YNFKEQ. CDR3 bases: TGTGCCAGCAGCCAAACCTCCGCTCCCCTCAGGGGGGCGAACACTGAAGCTTTCTTT. Its protein is CASSQTSAPLRGANTEAFF.

The genes are TRBV7-2 and TRBJ2-3, with TRBD2 matching over 9 bases. Germline lookup yields CDR1 SGHTA and CDR2 FQGNSA. The CDR3 is 17 amino acids. V dropped 1 base and J dropped 0; count of bases not matched to a gene: 5. The CDR3 sequence is CASSLGGLATSTDTQYF. The CDR3, as DNA: TGTGCCAGCAGCTTAGGCGGACTAGCGACTAGCACAGATACGCAGTATTTT. Looking up the rest from reference TRBV7-2 and TRBJ2-3 gives the full variable domain: GAGVSQSPSNKVTEKGKDVELRCDPISGHTALYWYRQSLGQGLEFLIYFQGNSAPDKSGLPSDRFSAERTGGSVSTLTIQRTQQEDSAVYLCASSLGGLATSTDTQYFGPGTRLTVL.

The gene calls are TRBV29-1 and TRBJ1-3, with 9 bases matching TRBD1. The CDR3 has 17 residues. CDR1 SQVTM and CDR2 ANQGSEA come from the germline V gene. The V and J ends lost 7 bases and 3 bases, in that order; junction bases with no gene match: 16. CDR3 in amino acids: CSAPRSVGTGCGNTIYF. Here the CDR3 DNA reads TGCAGCGCCCCCCGGTCCGTAGGGACAGGGTGTGGAAACACCATATATTTT. The full variable domain, completed using reference TRBV29-1 and TRBJ1-3, is SAVISQKPSRDICQRGTSLTIQCQVDSQVTMMFWYRQQPGQSLTLIATANQGSEATYESGFVIDKFPISRPNLTFSTLTVSNMSPEDSSIYLCSAPRSVGTGCGNTIYFGEGSWLTVV.

The CDR3, as DNA: TGCGCCAGCACCCCGAGTATCCAAGCGTACGAGCAGTACTTC. Its translation is CASTPSIQAYEQYF. This chain joins TRBV4-1 and TRBJ2-7; no clear D. The V and J ends lost 7 bases and 4 bases respectively, with 17 bases between them. This CDR3 has 14 amino acids. Germline V lookup: CDR1 MGHRA, CDR2 YSYEKL.

This clone has a handful of counts. The CDR3 loop reads CASSIGPRTSSTEAFF. In DNA, the CDR3 is TGTGCCAGTAGTATCGGGCCCAGGACTTCGAGCACTGAAGCTTTCTTT. The rearrangement links TRBV19 to TRBJ1-1; D is unresolved. This CDR3 is built from 16 residues. Germline V lookup: CDR1 LNHDA, CDR2 SQIVND (reference sequence). The V end lost 3 bases, the J end lost 4 bases, and 18 bases lay between the germline ends.

The chain uses TRBV11-2 and TRBJ1-1; 7 nucleotides agree with TRBD1. V lost 5 bases, J lost 5 bases, and 5 bases stayed unmatched. The V gene's germline CDR1 is SGHAT and CDR2 FQNNGV. This CDR3 contains 13 residues. CDR3 region: CASSPQGDTEAFF. CDR3 sequence (DNA): TGTGCCAGCAGCCCCCAGGGGGATACTGAAGCTTTCTTT.

A few counts support this clone. The V and J genes are TRBV4-1 and TRBJ1-3; the D gene is possibly TRBD1 (6 bases). The V gene lost 1 base and the J gene lost 0 bases, with 19 bases spanning the gap. The germline V gene encodes CDR1 MGHRA and CDR2 YSYEKL. The CDR3 covers 19 residues. CDR3 nucleotide sequence: TGCGCCAGCAGCCAAGGATGGTGGGGGGGCCCTGTCTCTGGAAACACCATATATTTT. Translated, it gives CASSQGWWGGPVSGNTIYF.

The J gene is TRBJ2-7, the V gene TRBV6-5, with TRBD1 matching 9 bases. This CDR3 contains 16 residues. Trimming cost V 0 bases and J 2 bases; bases outside gene matches: 5. The germline CDR1 and CDR2 sequences are MNHEY and SVGAGI. DNA of the CDR3: TGTGCCAGCAGTTACTCGATGGGGACAGGGACCTACGAGCAGTACTTC. Encoded protein: CASSYSMGTGTYEQYF.

Worth noting for this clone: In the same sample, other DNA sequences code for this CDR3. This chain joins TRBV5-1 and TRBJ2-7; the D gene is possibly TRBD1 (6 bases). Deletions cut 0 bases from V and 0 bases from J, with 7 bases between. This CDR3 is 14 amino acids long. Germline values: CDR1 SGHRS, CDR2 YFSETQ. CDR3 coding DNA: TGCGCCAGCAGCTTGGTCAGGGGCTCCTACGAGCAGTACTTC. Translating gives CASSLVRGSYEQYF.

The V and J genes are TRBV27 and TRBJ2-7, with 10 bases that match TRBD2. This CDR3 spans 14 amino acids. J lost 2 bases, V lost 6 bases, and 4 bases had no gene match. Per the germline V gene, CDR1 is MNHEY and CDR2 is SMNVEV (reference sequence). The CDR3 here is CASSSLAGPYEQYF. For the CDR3, the DNA is TGTGCCAGCAGCTCACTAGCGGGACCCTACGAGCAGTACTTC.

CDR3 residues: CASSQEGGTDTQYF. The CDR3 region has the DNA TGTGCCAGCAGCCAAGAGGGCGGCACAGATACGCAGTATTTT. The chain recombines TRBV14 with TRBJ2-3, with no clear D. With 0 bases removed from V and 1 base from J, the gap between germline ends came to 5 bases. The V gene's germline CDR1 is SGHDN and CDR2 FVKESK. The CDR3 runs to 14 residues.

V and J are TRBV27 and TRBJ2-1; tentative D call: TRBD1 (6 bases). The V end was cut by 8 bases, the J end by 8 bases, with 22 bases between. Germline CDR1 reads MNHEY; CDR2 reads SMNVEV (reference sequence). This CDR3 has 15 residues. CDR3 amino acids: CASSPPWGQVHEQFF. The CDR3 region has the DNA TGTGCCAGCTCCCCGCCCTGGGGACAAGTCCATGAGCAGTTCTTC.

V gene TRBV7-9 combines with J gene TRBJ2-7; 11 bases are shared with TRBD2. V was pared by 1 base and J by 1 base, with 9 bases of the junction left unmatched. Germline V gene sequence: CDR1 SEHNR, CDR2 FQNEAQ (reference sequence). The CDR3 loop spans 18 amino acids. CDR3 loop: CASSLGGLAGGRSYEQYF. CDR3 bases: TGTGCCAGCAGCTTAGGGGGGCTAGCGGGAGGAAGATCCTACGAGCAGTACTTC.

In its sample, this clone was seen a few times. This chain links TRBV7-6 with TRBJ2-2, with 7 positions matching TRBD2. V lost 5 bases to trimming and J lost 1 base; unmatched junction nucleotides: 7. CDR3 size: 16 residues. Germline V gene data show CDR1 as SGHVS and CDR2 as FNYEAQ. CDR3 nucleotide sequence: TGTGCCAGCAGCCGAGGATCTAGCGGGAACACCGGGGAGCTGTTTTTT. Amino acids: CASSRGSSGNTGELFF.

The V gene is TRBV27, the J gene TRBJ2-7, with D possibly being TRBD1 (5 bases). Trimming took 5 bases from V and 2 from J, leaving 10 bases between them. The CDR3 extends over 13 amino acids. Germline V gene sequence: CDR1 MNHEY, CDR2 SMNVEV (reference sequence). CDR3 coding DNA: TGTGCCAGCAGTCCCCCAGGGACCTACGAGCAGTACTTC. Its protein product is CASSPPGTYEQYF.